These 20 T cell receptor beta chains originate from one sample sequenced in a study of control samples from healthy donors and cancer patients. Sequencing was performed with immunoSEQ multiplex PCR; in TCRdb, only in-frame clones are kept and a portion is missing. The profile shows 100,000 or so clones, 80% to 90% of them singletons. Sample: blood. All receptors come from a woman between 45 and 60 years old in good health.

The rearrangement uses TRBV7-8 and TRBJ1-3, with D uncertain. This CDR3 has 14 residues. Germline V gene sequence: CDR1 SGHVS, CDR2 FQNEAQ. V was cut by 5 bases and J by 0 bases, with 8 bases left in between. The CDR3 DNA sequence: TGTGCCAGCAGCCAGAAGTTCTCTGGAAACACCATATATTTT. Amino acids: CASSQKFSGNTIYF.

The V gene is TRBV5-1, the J gene TRBJ1-1; D is perhaps TRBD1 (6 bases). Germline lookup yields CDR1 SGHRS and CDR2 YFSETQ. The V and J ends lost 4 bases and 7 bases respectively, with 17 bases between them. The CDR3 runs to 14 residues. CDR3 residues: CASSMRQPDSEAFF. CDR3 bases: TGCGCCAGCAGCATGCGGCAACCGGACAGTGAAGCTTTCTTT.

V gene TRBV18 combines with J gene TRBJ2-1, with D perhaps TRBD2 (5 bases). The CDR3 has 11 residues. Germline CDR1 reads KGHSH; CDR2 reads LQKENI. Trimming pared 3 bases from V and 8 bases from J, leaving 5 bases between. CDR3 nucleotide sequence: TGTGCCAGCTCACCGGACTATGAGCAGTTCTTC. Its protein is CASSPDYEQFF.

The V gene is TRBV30, the J gene TRBJ2-5; D gene uncertain. This CDR3 is 13 amino acids long. Between the trimmed V and J ends, which lost 3 bases and 5 bases, there was a span of 13 bases. Per the germline V gene, CDR1 is GTSNPN and CDR2 is SVGIG (reference sequence). The chain's CDR3 is CAWSSHGFETQYF. The CDR3 DNA follows: TGTGCCTGGAGCTCCCATGGTTTTGAGACCCAGTACTTC.

The V gene is TRBV6-6, the J gene TRBJ1-1; tentative D call: TRBD1 (5 bases). The V end was cut by 6 bases, the J end by 10 bases, with 18 bases between. There are 13 residues in the CDR3. CDR1 is MNHNY, CDR2 SVGAGI, per germline (reference sequence). In DNA, the CDR3 is TGTGCCAGCAGGCCCGATTCAGGGTTAGGAGCTTTCTTT. Translating gives CASRPDSGLGAFF.

J is TRBJ2-5 and V is TRBV19; D is perhaps TRBD2 (5 bases). This CDR3 region has 14 residues. V lost 3 bases and J lost 4, with 12 bases in between. The germline CDR1 and CDR2 sequences are LNHDA and SQIVND (reference sequence). The CDR3 is CASSISPGRETQYF. Here the CDR3 DNA reads TGTGCCAGTAGTATCTCCCCGGGGAGAGAGACCCAGTACTTC. The whole variable domain, filled in from reference TRBV19 and TRBJ2-5, reads DGGITQSPKYLFRKEGQNVTLSCEQNLNHDAMYWYRQDPGQGLRLIYYSQIVNDFQKGDIAEGYSVSREKKESFPLTVTSAQKNPTAFYLCASSISPGRETQYFGPGTRLLVL.

J is TRBJ1-1 and V is TRBV9; the D gene is possibly TRBD1 (5 bases). Germline V lookup: CDR1 SGDLS, CDR2 YYNGEE. V lost 3 bases and J 3 bases, leaving 15 bases between the germline ends. The CDR3 runs to 15 residues. The CDR3 reads CASSDPMGGDTEAFF. In DNA form, the CDR3 reads TGTGCCAGCAGCGACCCAATGGGGGGGGACACTGAAGCTTTCTTT.

This chain links TRBV19 with TRBJ2-1; the match to TRBD2 covers 7 bases. Per germline, CDR1 LNHDA and CDR2 SQIVND (reference sequence). This CDR3 region has 14 residues. J gave up 6 bases and V 5 bases, and 7 bases lay outside the gene matches. CDR3 in amino acids: CASSPSGIINEQFF. CDR3 DNA: TGTGCCAGTAGTCCCAGCGGGATCATCAATGAGCAGTTCTTC.

On this clone itself: The junction and the germline gene differ at one end; a read error may be behind it. Other DNA sequences within the sample encode an identical CDR3. The chain recombines TRBV19 with TRBJ2-1, with D perhaps TRBD2 (5 bases). This CDR3 is built from 13 residues. The germline V gene encodes CDR1 LNHDA and CDR2 SQIVND (reference sequence). The CDR3 region has the DNA TGCGCCAGTAGTCGGGAAATAGGCGATGAGCAGTTCTTC. It yields the protein CASSREIGDEQFF.

The chain links TRBV27 to TRBJ2-3; no clear D gene. Germline V gives CDR1 MNHEY, CDR2 SMNVEV (reference sequence). The CDR3 extends over 15 amino acids. V dropped 0 bases and J dropped 2 bases, with 9 bases sitting between them. For the CDR3, the DNA is TGTGCCAGCAGTTTATCCCCATCTTCCACAGATACGCAGTATTTT. This sequence encodes CASSLSPSSTDTQYF.

The rearrangement uses TRBV5-1 and TRBJ2-7; 9 bases agree with TRBD2. The CDR3 covers 16 residues. Germline assignment: CDR1 SGHRS and CDR2 YFSETQ. Trimming removed 3 bases from V and 0 bases from J; junction bases left unmatched: 7. The CDR3 sequence is CASSSKTSGDSYEQYF. CDR3 in DNA: TGCGCCAGCAGCTCCAAGACTAGCGGAGACTCCTACGAGCAGTACTTC.

V is TRBV11-3 and J is TRBJ1-3; unclear D gene. The CDR3 loop spans 12 amino acids. The ends were cut back, 4 bases at V and 2 bases at J, with 3 bases in the middle. Germline CDR1 reads SGHNT; CDR2 reads YENEEA. The CDR3: CASSSTGNTIYF. Here the CDR3 DNA reads TGTGCCAGCAGCTCTACTGGAAACACCATATATTTT.

The chain is built from TRBV2 and TRBJ2-1; perhaps TRBD2 as D (5 bases). In germline, CDR1 is SNHLY, CDR2 FYNNEI. Between the trimmed V and J ends, which lost 6 bases and 8 bases, there was a span of 11 bases. The CDR3 extends over 12 amino acids. The DNA of the CDR3 is TGTGCCAGCAGGGACTTGAGATATGAGCAGTTCTTC. Encoded protein: CASRDLRYEQFF.

This chain uses TRBV9 with TRBJ1-3, with D unclear. V lost 3 bases to trimming and J lost 4 bases, with 14 bases between them. Germline lookup yields CDR1 SGDLS and CDR2 YYNGEE. CDR3 length: 15 residues. The DNA for the CDR3 is TGTGCCAGCAGCGCACGGGCAGGCCAAGGAAACACCATATATTTT. As protein: CASSARAGQGNTIYF.

This chain joins TRBV3-1 (or the pseudogene TRBV3-2) and TRBJ2-7, with 11 nucleotides matching TRBD1. The germline V gene has CDR1 LGHDT and CDR2 YNNKEL (reference sequence). This CDR3 region has 17 residues. V shed 1 base and J 7 bases; nucleotides not matched to a gene: 12. CDR3 region: CASSQAAGQGAKWEQYF. The CDR3 nucleotides are TGTGCCAGCAGCCAAGCGGCTGGACAGGGGGCAAAGTGGGAGCAGTACTTC.

This clone was picked up one time. This chain connects TRBV7-3 to TRBJ2-3; 7 nucleotides line up with TRBD2. V trimming: 4 bases; J trimming: 0 bases; junction bases outside the gene matches: 1. Germline CDR1 SGHTA, CDR2 FQGTGA. The CDR3 runs to 14 residues. DNA for the CDR3: TGTGCCAGCAGCTGGCGGGGGAGCACAGATACGCAGTATTTT. Amino acid sequence: CASSWRGSTDTQYF.

V gene TRBV6-2 or TRBV6-3 combines with J gene TRBJ2-3; D is possibly TRBD1 or TRBD2 (5 bases each). The germline V gene has CDR1 MNHEY and CDR2 SVGEGT. The CDR3 spans 17 residues. With 2 bases removed from V and 3 bases from J, the gap between germline ends came to 18 bases. DNA of the CDR3: TGTGCCAGCAGTTACGCATCACCGGGACGGACTACAGATACGCAGTATTTT. This codes for CASSYASPGRTTDTQYF.

The rearrangement uses TRBV3-1 (or the pseudogene TRBV3-2) and TRBJ1-5, with D unresolved. The CDR3 spans 13 residues. V gave up 1 base and J gave up 9 bases, with 10 bases separating them. Germline values: CDR1 LGHDT, CDR2 YNNKEL (reference sequence). The CDR3 DNA follows: TGTGCCAGCAGCCAAGTAAGTACGTCGCCCCAGCATTTT. Translated: CASSQVSTSPQHF.

The genes are TRBV19 and TRBJ2-7; 11 bases align to TRBD1. V lost 9 bases and J lost 1; bases outside the gene matches: 8. CDR1 and CDR2 from the germline V gene are LNHDA and SQIVND (reference sequence). This CDR3 spans 15 amino acids. The CDR3 reads CASRTGGAQSYEQYF. CDR3 nucleotide sequence: TGTGCCAGCAGGACAGGGGGCGCCCAGTCCTACGAGCAGTACTTC.

The V and J genes are TRBV3-1 (or the pseudogene TRBV3-2) and TRBJ2-2; 12 positions match TRBD1. The CDR3 spans 15 residues. Per the germline V gene, CDR1 is LGHDT and CDR2 is YNNKEL (reference sequence). The ends lost 4 bases at V and 7 bases at J; junction bases unmatched: 4. The CDR3 DNA is TGTGCCAGCAGCCCCGGGACAGGGGGCTTCGGGGAGCTGTTTTTT. Protein product: CASSPGTGGFGELFF.